This T cell receptor (beta chain) stems from a study of shared clonotypes between healthy human individuals (dated by TCRdb to 2018 to 2020). In terms of the full investigation: The cohort comprised a couple of women and three men aged 18 to 49 years. Leukapheresis yielded between about 0.94 and 10 billion PBMCs per donor. Different laboratories and diverse techniques were used to prepare libraries and sequence TCR repertoires, to increase sequencing depth and limit assay-specific biases. Blood TCR repertoires of five healthy adults were deeply sequenced to estimate repertoire size and the extent of clonotype sharing between individuals.

What the research found in general, with its limitations: Sampling was restricted to blood, and TCR repertoires in tissue are likely to differ from TCR repertoires in blood. Pairwise subsampling led to the expectation that sequencing depth would affect the degree of clonotype sharing among donors. Because the study included a small number of donors, the genetic and exposure-history diversity represented was limited.

From a lookup of the germline V gene, CDR1 and CDR2 are SNHLY and FYNNEI. Relative to germline, V is 5 bases shorter and J is 1 base shorter, with 16 bases between their ends. The CDR3 has 16 amino acids, counting the end cysteine and phenylalanine. Only the CDR3 DNA is retained, 48 bases long and in frame from the first base. This clone was found many times. What this receptor recognizes is not known. The input lacks base qualities; no much larger clone sits a single base away. The donors were healthy, HIV-negative adults with no recently reported acute infections or vaccinations. Every donor was a Caucasian adult living in Nashville, Tennessee, USA. For unsorted samples, approximately 89 million PBMCs were counted, and genomic DNA was extracted using the QIAamp DNA Blood Mini kit. Blood was collected by leukapheresis, and PBMCs were isolated by Ficoll-Histopaque density gradient centrifugation and then cryopreserved in liquid nitrogen vapor phase.

Using the deep immunoSEQ assay, multiplex PCR amplified TCR CDR3 regions from genomic DNA. Extracted genomic DNA from each cell subset was spread evenly across all wells of several immunoSEQ 96-well plates, with each plate serving as a replicate. For unsorted PBMC, around 310 ng of genomic DNA, equivalent to around 30,000 T cell genomes, went into each replicate PCR. Ten immunoSEQ deep assay plates were used to sequence the unsorted PBMC genomic DNA. Purified libraries were quantified with a Qubit 3.0 fluorometer, sized on a Bioanalyzer 2100, and re-quantified with the KAPA Library Quantification kit. Each immunoSEQ 96-well plate was sequenced on its own single-read 150-cycle Illumina NextSeq 550 flow cell. The paper's processing steps were these. The immunoSEQ output contained only junctional sequences without quality scores, so filtering could not match that applied to full-length reads. Sequences were annotated with PyIR, a Python wrapper for IgBLAST v1.9, and V/J genes and CDR3 were assigned using IMGT germline references. Any read was removed if the V/J assignment was weak (E-value above 1e-6), the CDR3 was missing, or the read contained stop codons, out-of-frame junctions, or ambiguous translated residues. A V3J clonotype was defined by an identical inferred V gene, J gene, and CDR3 amino acid sequence. Percentage overlap between repertoires was calculated by dividing the number of shared unique clonotypes by the size of the smaller repertoire. Richness of each repertoire was evaluated using RTK rarefaction, the Chao1 estimator, and Recon v2.1 estimates of unobserved clonotypes. Sourced from immuneACCESS, this table was stored by TCRdb with only in-frame sequences that have V and J called. A share of the clones is absent; for the studies checked, an unresolved V gene accounts for under half, and the remainder has no known explanation. V, J and clone size are those of that table, while D and trimming were read from the DNA. The sample table holds hundreds of thousands of clones, of which 77% were seen once. The ten top clones hold about 12% of the sample.

The sequence is built from TRBV2 and TRBJ2-3; TRBD2 is possibly the D segment (6 matching bases). Material: PBMCs. The sequence derives from a woman aged 40 to 49 in good health. Some clones in this sample may be carry-over from other donors' samples. The CDR3: CASSPLGGRGTDTQYF. The DNA sequence follows: TGTGCCAGCAGTCCCCTGGGGGGACGGGGCACAGATACGCAGTATTTT.